This T cell receptor (beta chain) was captured by sequencing in a study of metastatic and nonmetastatic thyroid tumors. Study at large: Patients with malignant and benign thyroid disease provided blood and tumor or nodule tissue, whose repertoires were compared. Findings and caveats of the study: As reported, TCR beta diversity in blood and tumor was significantly higher in malignant thyroid tumors than in benign nodules.

Every patient underwent thyroid surgery untreated. The authors' processing: What underpinned the distant-metastasis classifier for papillary thyroid cancer was the set of CDR3 differences across clinicopathological groups. TCRdb reanalyzed the PCR reads with MiXCR. What appears here as the V and J calls and clone size reflects TCRdb's work, not the paper's. The repertoire includes 34,000 or so clones, around 20% of them detected once, and 7.5% to 9.5% sits in the top ten. Points on this clone: The antigen is unknown.

Trimming took 4 bases from V and 7 from J; bases not matched to a gene: 7. CDR1 and CDR2 from the germline V gene are SGHRS and YFSETQ. The CDR3 totals 15 residues. Source material: blood. The sequence was obtained from a female donor with papillary thyroid cancer or a benign thyroid nodule (not recorded which). Some clones in this sample may be carry-over from other donors' samples. The chain carries TRBV5-1 and TRBJ2-1, with 11 bases that match TRBD2. CDR3 region: CASSKTSGSTNEQFF. The CDR3 DNA reads TGCGCCAGCAGCAAAACTAGCGGGAGTACGAATGAGCAGTTCTTC.